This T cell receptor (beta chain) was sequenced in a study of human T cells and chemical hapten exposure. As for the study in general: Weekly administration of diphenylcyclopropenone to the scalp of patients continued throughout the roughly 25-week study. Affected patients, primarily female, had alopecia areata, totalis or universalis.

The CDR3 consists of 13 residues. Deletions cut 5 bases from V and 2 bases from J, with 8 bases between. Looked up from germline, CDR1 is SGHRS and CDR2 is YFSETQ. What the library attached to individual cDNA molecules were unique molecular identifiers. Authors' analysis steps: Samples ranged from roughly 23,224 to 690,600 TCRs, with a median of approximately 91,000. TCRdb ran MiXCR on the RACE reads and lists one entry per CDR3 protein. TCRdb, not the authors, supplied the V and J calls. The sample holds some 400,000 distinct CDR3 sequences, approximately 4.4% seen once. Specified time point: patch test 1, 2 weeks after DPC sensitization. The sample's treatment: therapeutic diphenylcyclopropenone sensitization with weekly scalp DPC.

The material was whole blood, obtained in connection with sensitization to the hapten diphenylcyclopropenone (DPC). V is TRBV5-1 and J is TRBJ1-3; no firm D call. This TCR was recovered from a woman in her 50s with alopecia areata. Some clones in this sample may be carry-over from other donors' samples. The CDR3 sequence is CASRSDAGNTIYF. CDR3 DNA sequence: TGCGCCAGCAGATCCGACGCTGGAAACACCATATATTTT.